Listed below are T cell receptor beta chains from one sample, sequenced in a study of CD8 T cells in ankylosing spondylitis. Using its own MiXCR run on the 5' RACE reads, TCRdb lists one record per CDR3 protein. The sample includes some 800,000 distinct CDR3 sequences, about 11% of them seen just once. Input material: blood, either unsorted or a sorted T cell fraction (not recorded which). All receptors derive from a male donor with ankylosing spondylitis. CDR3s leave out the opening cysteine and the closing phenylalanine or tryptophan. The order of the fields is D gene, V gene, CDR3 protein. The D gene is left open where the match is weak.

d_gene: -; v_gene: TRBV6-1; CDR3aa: ASSPTGYYSPLH
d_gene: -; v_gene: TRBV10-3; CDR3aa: AISAGTRVTDTQY
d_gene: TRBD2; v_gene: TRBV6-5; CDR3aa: ASSYFGLAGGYTDTQY
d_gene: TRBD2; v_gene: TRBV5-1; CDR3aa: ASSFASGGNNEQF
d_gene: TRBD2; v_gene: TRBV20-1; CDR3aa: SARDPRLAGTGELF
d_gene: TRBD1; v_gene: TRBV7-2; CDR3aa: ASSLGRGQWPNTIY
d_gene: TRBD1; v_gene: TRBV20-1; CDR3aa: SAPTVRQGANYGYT
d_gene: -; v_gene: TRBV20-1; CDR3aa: SAPPPGYEQF
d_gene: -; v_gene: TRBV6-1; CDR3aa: ASSRVREGETQY
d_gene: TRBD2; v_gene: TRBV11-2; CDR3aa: ASSLVGGGAGETQY
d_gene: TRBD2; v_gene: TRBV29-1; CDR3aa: SVWGGYEQY
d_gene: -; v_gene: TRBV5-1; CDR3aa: ATATEKGTDTQY
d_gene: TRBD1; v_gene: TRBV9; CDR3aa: ASSVARGRTGELF
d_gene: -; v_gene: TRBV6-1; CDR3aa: ASSEALAVAF
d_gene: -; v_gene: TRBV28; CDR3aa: ASSFEGVNYEQY
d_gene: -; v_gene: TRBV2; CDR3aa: ASSEGESSYNEQF
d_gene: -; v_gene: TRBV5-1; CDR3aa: ASSSGDLVNTEAF
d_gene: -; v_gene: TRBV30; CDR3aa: AWSIPHLETQY
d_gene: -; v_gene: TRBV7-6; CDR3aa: ASSQGNTETQY
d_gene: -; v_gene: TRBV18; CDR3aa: ASSPPMGRASGYT
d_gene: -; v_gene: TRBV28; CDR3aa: ASSLSVGTQDAGEQF
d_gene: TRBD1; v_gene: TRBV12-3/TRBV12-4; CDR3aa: ASSTGTGGLSNYGYT
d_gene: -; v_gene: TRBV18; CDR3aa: ASSPASEQY